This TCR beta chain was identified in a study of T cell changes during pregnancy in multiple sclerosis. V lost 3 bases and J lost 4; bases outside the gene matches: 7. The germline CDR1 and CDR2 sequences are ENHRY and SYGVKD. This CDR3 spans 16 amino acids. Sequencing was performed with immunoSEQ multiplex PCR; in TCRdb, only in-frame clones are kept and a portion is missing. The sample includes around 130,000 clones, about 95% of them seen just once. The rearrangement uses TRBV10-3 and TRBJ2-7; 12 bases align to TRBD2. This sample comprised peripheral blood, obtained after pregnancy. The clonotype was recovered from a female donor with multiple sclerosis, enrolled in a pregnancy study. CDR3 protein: CAISEGETSGRYEQYF. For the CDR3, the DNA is TGTGCCATCAGTGAAGGGGAGACTAGCGGGAGATACGAGCAGTACTTC.